This TCR beta chain is from a study of response to subunit inactivated influenza vaccine. The study's findings and limits: A suggestion made by the authors is that each seasonal influenza vaccination recruits few new T cells.

Trimming took 1 base from V and 2 from J, leaving 11 bases between them. Germline V gene data show CDR1 as KGHSH and CDR2 as LQKENI. The CDR3 spans 15 residues. TCRdb reanalysed the RT-PCR reads using MiXCR and keeps one entry per CDR3 protein. Of over 400,000 distinct CDR3 sequences in the sample, approximately 9.9% were seen once. This clonotype was picked up a small number of times. Its antigen is not known. The rearrangement uses TRBV18 and TRBJ2-5; weak D call: TRBD1 (5 bases). Sequencing used PBMCs from blood, obtained about 40 days after vaccination. This sequence originates from a man aged 50-59 years who received an inactivated influenza vaccine. The CDR3 spells CASSPQRQLQETQYF. The CDR3 nucleotides are TGTGCCAGCTCACCACAGAGACAGTTACAAGAGACCCAGTACTTC.